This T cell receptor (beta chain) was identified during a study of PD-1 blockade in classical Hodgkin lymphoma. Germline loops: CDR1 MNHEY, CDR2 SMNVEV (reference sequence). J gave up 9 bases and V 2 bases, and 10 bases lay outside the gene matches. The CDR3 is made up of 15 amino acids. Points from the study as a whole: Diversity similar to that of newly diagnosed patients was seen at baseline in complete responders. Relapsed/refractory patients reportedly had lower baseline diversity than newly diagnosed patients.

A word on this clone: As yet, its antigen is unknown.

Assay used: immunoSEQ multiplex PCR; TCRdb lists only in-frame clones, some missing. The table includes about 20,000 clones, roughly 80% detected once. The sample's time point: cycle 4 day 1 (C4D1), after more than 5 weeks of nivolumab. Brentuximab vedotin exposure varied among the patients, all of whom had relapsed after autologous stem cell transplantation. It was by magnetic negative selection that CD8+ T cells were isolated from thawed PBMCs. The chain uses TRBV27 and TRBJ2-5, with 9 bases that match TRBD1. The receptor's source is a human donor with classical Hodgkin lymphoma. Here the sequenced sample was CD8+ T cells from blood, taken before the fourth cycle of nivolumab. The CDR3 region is CASSLAGQGPLAQYF. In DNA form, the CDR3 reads TGTGCCAGCAGTTTAGCGGGACAGGGTCCATTAGCCCAGTACTTC.